This TCR beta chain was observed in a study of graft-versus-host responses after intestinal transplantation. At the level of the study: All recipients were transplanted with multivisceral, liver-intestinal, or isolated intestinal grafts. Anti-thymocyte globulin induction preceded around 3 years of tacrolimus and steroid maintenance in all recipients. Whole-study findings and limits: Maximum circulating GvH clone levels tracked with early post-transplant HvG decreases. There were GvH clones found in recipient marrow, and some of them appeared first in ileum or blood.

As to this clone: What it recognizes is unknown.

TCRdb keeps only in-frame clones here, not all; method: immunoSEQ multiplex PCR. The sample has over 100,000 clones; 85% to 95% are singletons. This CDR3 is 11 amino acids long. V shed 5 bases and J shed 4 bases, with 8 bases lying between them. Germline V gene sequence: CDR1 DFQATT, CDR2 SNEGSKA (reference sequence). The sequencing here drew on unstimulated CD8+ T cells sorted from spleen or lymph node cells, taken before intestinal transplant. The source of this sequence is a human donor who received an intestinal transplant. This rearrangement joins TRBV20-1 to TRBJ1-2; no definite D call. CDR3: CSARDIYGYTF. The CDR3, as DNA: TGCAGTGCTCGGGATATCTATGGCTACACCTTC.